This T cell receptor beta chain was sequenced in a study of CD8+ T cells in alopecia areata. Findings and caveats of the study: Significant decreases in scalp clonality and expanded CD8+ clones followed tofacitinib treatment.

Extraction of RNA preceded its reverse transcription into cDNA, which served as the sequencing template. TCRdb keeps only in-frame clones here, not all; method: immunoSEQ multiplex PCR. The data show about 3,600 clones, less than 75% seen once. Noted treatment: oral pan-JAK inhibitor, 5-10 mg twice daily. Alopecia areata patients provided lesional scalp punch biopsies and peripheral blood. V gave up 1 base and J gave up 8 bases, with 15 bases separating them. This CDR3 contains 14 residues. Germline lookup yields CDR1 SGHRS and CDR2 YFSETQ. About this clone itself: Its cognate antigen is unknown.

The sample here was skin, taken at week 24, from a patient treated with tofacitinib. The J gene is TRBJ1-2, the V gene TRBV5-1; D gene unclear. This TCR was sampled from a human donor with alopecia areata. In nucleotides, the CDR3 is TGCGCCAGCAGCTTGTCTATGGGCGCGGAAGGCTACACCTTC. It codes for CASSLSMGAEGYTF.